This TCR beta chain was identified in a study of blood T cell repertoires in COVID-19. The assay was immunoSEQ multiplex PCR, and TCRdb's table has in-frame clones only and misses some. Of tens of thousands of clones listed, about 91% were seen once; the top ten hold 3% to 4.5%. After removal of 2 bases from V and 4 bases from J, the junction contained 10 bases not matched to a gene. Germline V gene lookup returns CDR1 SGHDT and CDR2 YYEEEE. The CDR3 consists of 16 residues. The specimen was peripheral blood. This clonotype was obtained from a human donor in a cohort sampled during active COVID-19. V and J are TRBV5-6 and TRBJ1-1, with 8 bases aligning to TRBD1. CDR3 region: CASSLRPGGFSTEAFF. The CDR3 nucleotides are TGTGCCAGCAGCTTAAGGCCAGGGGGCTTTAGCACTGAAGCTTTCTTT.